One and the same sample provided the 16 T cell receptor beta chains below, sequenced in a study of PD-1 blockade in classical Hodgkin lymphoma. Method: immunoSEQ multiplex PCR; TCRdb's copy keeps in-frame clones and lacks some. The sample gives around 50,000 clones, 80% to 95% of which show up once; 8.5% to 12% is in the top ten. After autologous stem cell transplantation all patients relapsed, and prior brentuximab vedotin exposure differed between cohorts. Sequencing was performed on peripheral blood mononuclear cells (PBMCs), taken before the second cycle of nivolumab. The source is a human donor with classical Hodgkin lymphoma.

V is TRBV27 and J is TRBJ2-1, with TRBD1 matching 8 bases. The V gene end was trimmed by 3 bases and the J gene end by 3 bases; junction bases not matched to a gene: 4. The CDR3 has 15 residues. Germline V CDR1 and CDR2: MNHEY, SMNVEV (reference sequence). CDR3 bases: TGTGCCAGCAGTTTGACGACAGGGGTCTACAATGAGCAGTTCTTC. Translated, it gives CASSLTTGVYNEQFF.

The J gene is TRBJ2-3, the V gene TRBV27; D might be TRBD2 (5 bases). Germline CDR1 reads MNHEY; CDR2 reads SMNVEV (reference sequence). The CDR3 sequence is 14 residues long. Trimming stripped 3 bases from V and 2 bases from J, with 9 bases between. The chain's CDR3 is CASSFGGYTDTQYF. The CDR3 bases are TGTGCCAGCAGTTTCGGAGGATACACAGATACGCAGTATTTT.

The chain is built from TRBV5-8 and TRBJ2-4; perhaps TRBD1 as D (6 bases). The V end was cut by 4 bases, the J end by 1 base, with 15 bases between. The CDR3 loop spans 16 amino acids. Germline V gene data show CDR1 as SGHTS and CDR2 as YDEGEE. Here the CDR3 reads CASSTNRDAAKNIQYF. The CDR3 DNA reads as TGTGCCAGCAGCACGAACAGGGATGCGGCCAAAAACATTCAGTACTTC.

The chain uses TRBV4-1 and TRBJ1-2; D is unresolved. CDR1 and CDR2 from the germline V gene are MGHRA and YSYEKL. The CDR3 covers 17 residues. Trimming took off 0 bases at V and 0 bases at J, with 14 bases between the two ends. CDR3 DNA: TGCGCCAGCAGCCAAGAGGTTGCGTCAATAGCTAACTATGGCTACACCTTC. This codes for CASSQEVASIANYGYTF.

This chain connects TRBV14 to TRBJ2-2; unclear D gene. Trimming left V 1 base short and J 4 bases short, with 10 bases between. CDR1 is SGHDN and CDR2 is FVKESK in the germline V gene. The CDR3 length is 15 residues. The CDR3 spells CASSQGVRVTGELFF. CDR3 nucleotide sequence: TGTGCCAGCAGCCAAGGGGTTCGGGTCACCGGGGAGCTGTTTTTT. Full variable domain (outside the CDR3, taken from reference TRBV14 and TRBJ2-2): EAGVTQFPSHSVIEKGQTVTLRCDPISGHDNLYWYRRVMGKEIKFLLHFVKESKQDESGMPNNRFLAERTGGTYSTLKVQPAELEDSGVYFCASSQGVRVTGELFFGEGSRLTVL.

This clone showed up just a few times. V usage is TRBV4-1 and J usage is TRBJ2-7; D possibly corresponds to TRBD2 (5 bases). Germline CDR1 and CDR2: MGHRA and YSYEKL. The length of the CDR3 is 14 residues. Trimming stripped 3 bases from V and 3 bases from J, with 12 bases between. In DNA form, the CDR3 reads TGCGCCAGCAGCCAGGGTCCCGGGATCTACGAGCAGTACTTC. Translating gives CASSQGPGIYEQYF.

This chain uses TRBV7-8 with TRBJ2-7; maybe TRBD1 (6 bases). The CDR3 extends over 15 amino acids. The germline CDR1 and CDR2 sequences are SGHVS and FQNEAQ. V lost 1 base, J lost 0 bases, and 10 bases lay in between. The CDR3, as DNA: TGTGCCAGCAGCTTAGTAAGGGACATCTCCTACGAGCAGTACTTC. Its protein is CASSLVRDISYEQYF.

The chain uses TRBV6-6 and TRBJ2-1; 7 bases match TRBD1. The ends lost 2 bases at V and 5 bases at J; junction bases unmatched: 9. Per germline, CDR1 MNHNY and CDR2 SVGAGI (reference sequence). The CDR3 totals 16 residues. Written as DNA, the CDR3 is TGTGCCAGCAGTTACCCCATCAGACAGGGAAACAATGAGCAGTTCTTC. This sequence encodes CASSYPIRQGNNEQFF.

This chain joins TRBV19 and TRBJ1-3; D gene uncertain. With 5 bases removed from V and 3 bases from J, the gap between germline ends came to 14 bases. The CDR3 consists of 15 residues. CDR1 is LNHDA, CDR2 SQIVND, per germline (reference sequence). For the CDR3, the DNA is TGTGCCAGTAGTTTCCAAAGCGCCGGTGGAAACACCATATATTTT. Its translation: CASSFQSAGGNTIYF.

This sequence joins TRBV18 and TRBJ2-1; D may be TRBD2 (6 bases). The CDR3 spans 11 residues. With 6 bases removed from V and 10 bases from J, the gap between germline ends came to 10 bases. Germline CDR1 and CDR2: KGHSH and LQKENI. CDR3 coding DNA: TGTGCCAGCTCGGCCCGGGGGGAGCAGTTCTTC. Its translation is CASSARGEQFF.

The V call is TRBV9, the J call TRBJ1-6; 9 bases are a match to TRBD1. Trimming took 3 bases from V and 5 from J; bases not matched to a gene: 9. CDR1 and CDR2 from the germline V gene are SGDLS and YYNGEE. The CDR3 runs to 17 residues. The CDR3, as DNA: TGTGCCAGCAGCGCCCATCTGGGGACAGGGCATAATTCACCCCTCCACTTT. Encoded protein: CASSAHLGTGHNSPLHF.

The chain combines TRBV2 with TRBJ1-1, with D hard to call. Germline CDR1 and CDR2: SNHLY and FYNNEI. Trimming removed 3 bases at V and 0 bases at J, with 5 bases between. CDR3 length: 13 residues. In DNA, the CDR3 is TGTGCCAGCAGTGACGTGGTGAACACTGAAGCTTTCTTT. Its translation: CASSDVVNTEAFF.

This clone has just one count. The J gene is TRBJ2-4, the V gene TRBV5-1; 8 bases fit TRBD1. This CDR3 region has 17 residues. The germline V gene encodes CDR1 SGHRS and CDR2 YFSETQ. V was pared by 3 bases and J by 0 bases, with 8 bases of the junction left unmatched. The CDR3 nucleotides read TGCGCCAGCAGCTGGGACAGGTTGGGCCTAGCCAAAAACATTCAGTACTTC. Residues: CASSWDRLGLAKNIQYF.

The rearrangement links TRBV4-3 to TRBJ2-4; 9 bases map to TRBD1. This CDR3 spans 20 amino acids. Germline V gene data show CDR1 as LGHNA and CDR2 as YSLEER. With 3 bases clipped from V and 5 bases from J, the junction kept 20 bases outside the gene matches. The CDR3 sequence is CASSQWWAGTGKVSQNIQYF. DNA of the CDR3: TGCGCCAGCAGCCAGTGGTGGGCCGGGACAGGGAAGGTCTCACAAAACATTCAGTACTTC.

This clone was seen only once. J is TRBJ2-5 and V is TRBV10-3; possible D gene TRBD2, 5 bases. Trimming took off 0 bases at V and 2 bases at J, with 13 bases between the two ends. Germline values: CDR1 ENHRY, CDR2 SYGVKD. This CDR3 region has 16 residues. DNA for the CDR3: TGTGCCATCAGTGAGTCGAACATTTGGAGGCAAGAGACCCAGTACTTC. This encodes CAISESNIWRQETQYF.

The chain has TRBV28 and TRBJ1-5; D remains unclear. The CDR3 length is 13 residues. In germline, CDR1 is MDHEN, CDR2 SYDVKM. Trimming removed 0 bases at V and 7 bases at J, with 7 bases between. CDR3 sequence: CASSLWSPQPQHF. As DNA, the CDR3 is TGTGCCAGCAGTTTATGGAGCCCCCAGCCCCAGCATTTT.